Below are 18 T cell receptor beta chains sequenced from a single sample in a study of metastatic and nonmetastatic thyroid tumors. TCRdb re-processed the PCR reads through MiXCR. The sample records some 40,000 clones, approximately 15% being singletons. Nobody among the patients had been given any treatment before thyroid surgery. The sequencing sample was made of blood. The receptors shown here come from a female donor with papillary thyroid cancer or a benign thyroid nodule (not recorded which). Some clones in this sample may be carry-over from other donors' samples.

The chain uses TRBV3-1 and TRBJ2-1; D uncertain. The ends were cut back, 0 bases at V and 4 bases at J, with 16 bases in the middle. Germline V gene data show CDR1 as LGHDT and CDR2 as YNNKEL (reference sequence). This CDR3 is built from 17 residues. In DNA, the CDR3 is TGTGCCAGCAGCCAAGATCATGGGCTCATGCCTTACAATGAGCAGTTCTTC. It is translated as CASSQDHGLMPYNEQFF.

This clone has ten or more counts. The sample contains more than one DNA sequence encoding this CDR3. V and J are TRBV5-4 and TRBJ2-7; 9 bases line up with TRBD2. This CDR3 region has 14 residues. Trimming cost V 4 bases and J 6 bases; bases outside gene matches: 8. Germline values: CDR1 SGHNT, CDR2 YYREEE (reference sequence). The CDR3 here is CASSPGGRALEQYF. In nucleotides, the CDR3 is TGTGCCAGCAGCCCCGGCGGGAGGGCCCTCGAGCAGTACTTC.

Many counts were recorded for this clone. This chain's CDR3 is CASSERRDAEQFF. As DNA, the CDR3 is TGCGCCAGCAGTGAACGAAGGGACGCTGAGCAGTTCTTC. The chain employs TRBV10-1 and TRBJ2-1, with D perhaps given as TRBD1 or TRBD2 (5 bases each). V was cut by 3 bases and J by 9 bases, with 12 bases left in between. The V gene's germline CDR1 is WNHNN and CDR2 SYGVQD (reference sequence). The CDR3 runs 13 residues.

This clone was found many times. The rearrangement uses TRBV6-1 and TRBJ2-2; D may be TRBD2 (5 bases). Per the germline V gene, CDR1 is MNHNS and CDR2 is SASEGT. The V and J ends lost 6 bases and 6 bases respectively, with 11 bases between them. The CDR3 is made up of 13 amino acids. The DNA for the CDR3 is TGTGCCAGCAGCTACGACGGGGCCGGGGAGCTGTTTTTT. Translated, it gives CASSYDGAGELFF.

The table lists this clone with many counts. The V call is TRBV9, the J call TRBJ2-3; D perhaps matches TRBD1 (6 bases). There are 13 residues in the CDR3. Germline V lookup: CDR1 SGDLS, CDR2 YYNGEE. Trimming removed 4 bases from V and 2 bases from J, with 8 bases in between. The CDR3 loop is CASSRGTTDTQYF. The CDR3 bases are TGTGCCAGCAGCAGGGGGACCACAGATACGCAGTATTTT.

The sample holds many counts of this clone. CDR3 protein: CASSQNQGASNQPQHF. The CDR3 DNA is TGTGCCAGCAGCCAGAACCAGGGAGCTAGCAATCAGCCCCAGCATTTT. The genes are TRBV6-1 and TRBJ1-5; a weak D match, TRBD1 (5 bases). Deletions cut 6 bases from V and 0 bases from J, with 15 bases between. CDR1 MNHNS and CDR2 SASEGT come from the germline V gene. The CDR3 consists of 16 residues.

This clone occurred many times. This chain connects TRBV9 to TRBJ2-7; D possibly corresponds to TRBD2 (6 bases). V lost 4 bases and J lost 6, with 26 bases in between. The CDR3 length is 17 residues. Germline values: CDR1 SGDLS, CDR2 YYNGEE. This CDR3 is CASSPVLSGRALGEQYF. For the CDR3, the DNA is TGTGCCAGCAGCCCCGTACTTAGCGGAAGGGCCCTGGGCGAGCAGTACTTC.

In its sample, this clone was seen many times. This chain joins TRBV7-9 and TRBJ2-5, with D maybe TRBD2 (6 bases). The V and J ends lost 5 bases and 2 bases respectively, with 9 bases between them. Per the germline V gene, CDR1 is SEHNR and CDR2 is FQNEAQ (reference sequence). The CDR3 sequence is 13 residues long. The CDR3 sequence: CASSRDLQETQYF. Here the CDR3 DNA reads TGTGCCAGCAGCCGGGACTTACAAGAGACCCAGTACTTC.

This clone has only a few counts. The chain combines TRBV6-1 with TRBJ2-7, with 8 bases aligning to TRBD2. This CDR3 has 14 amino acids. V shed 8 bases and J 5 bases; nucleotides not matched to a gene: 11. CDR1 is MNHNS, CDR2 SASEGT, per germline. CDR3: CASSSIAGGNEQYF. The DNA for the CDR3 is TGTGCCAGCTCGAGCATCGCGGGAGGAAACGAGCAGTACTTC.

This clone showed up just a few times. The genes are TRBV28 and TRBJ1-2; D is unclear. Trimming removed 6 bases from V and 0 bases from J, with 17 bases in between. This CDR3 is 16 amino acids long. The germline V gene encodes CDR1 MDHEN and CDR2 SYDVKM. The CDR3 spells CASSPLLYGPNYGYTF. CDR3 nucleotides: TGTGCCAGCAGCCCCCTGTTGTATGGACCTAACTATGGCTACACCTTC.

This clone was seen at least ten times. V and J are TRBV9 and TRBJ1-5, with D possibly being TRBD1 (6 bases). There are 14 residues in the CDR3. Germline assignment: CDR1 SGDLS and CDR2 YYNGEE. The V and J ends lost 3 bases and 4 bases respectively, with 11 bases between them. In DNA form, the CDR3 reads TGTGCCAGCAGCGAGGGGGGGGGAAATCAGCCCCAGCATTTT. Translated: CASSEGGGNQPQHF.

The table lists this clone with many counts. J is TRBJ1-1 and V is TRBV19; D call uncertain. Germline V gives CDR1 LNHDA, CDR2 SQIVND (reference sequence). This CDR3 has 14 residues. The germline V and J ends were trimmed by 0 bases and 0 bases, with 5 bases remaining between them. The CDR3 here is CASSIDLLNTEAFF. The CDR3 coding sequence is TGTGCCAGTAGTATAGATCTTTTGAACACTGAAGCTTTCTTT.

This clone was seen many times. The chain combines TRBV11-2 with TRBJ1-5; unclear D gene. Germline V gives CDR1 SGHAT, CDR2 FQNNGV. V lost 0 bases and J lost 4, with 10 bases in between. The CDR3 covers 15 residues. CDR3 sequence: CASSLEVTPNQPQHF. The CDR3 DNA is TGTGCCAGCAGCTTAGAGGTGACACCTAATCAGCCCCAGCATTTT.

This clone was picked up many times. The rearrangement links TRBV7-6 to TRBJ1-5; TRBD1 matches 9 bases. The V gene's germline CDR1 is SGHVS and CDR2 FNYEAQ. V was clipped by 4 bases and J by 4 bases; unmatched bases: 5. The CDR3 is 15 residues long. CDR3 DNA: TGTGCCAGCAGCTCCGGGACAGGGCTAAATCAGCCCCAGCATTTT. This codes for CASSSGTGLNQPQHF. The full variable domain, rest sourced from reference TRBV7-6 and TRBJ1-5, is GAGVSQSPRYKVTKRGQDVALRCDPISGHVSLYWYRQALGQGPEFLTYFNYEAQQDKSGLPNDRFSAERPEGSISTLTIQRTEQRDSAMYRCASSSGTGLNQPQHFGDGTRLSIL.

This clone was counted at least ten times. Other nucleotide sequences from this sample produce the same CDR3. The rearrangement links TRBV7-6 to TRBJ2-7; 11 nucleotides match TRBD2. Unmatched junction bases numbered 6, after V lost 5 bases and J lost 3 bases. Per germline, CDR1 SGHVS and CDR2 FNYEAQ. The CDR3 totals 15 residues. CDR3 nucleotide sequence: TGTGCCAGCAGCGTTGGGACTAGCGGAAACTACGAGCAGTACTTC. Its translation: CASSVGTSGNYEQYF.

This chain connects TRBV19 to TRBJ2-7; 8 positions match TRBD1. The CDR3 has 11 residues. Germline assignment: CDR1 LNHDA and CDR2 SQIVND (reference sequence). The trim removed 7 bases at V and 10 bases at J, leaving 6 bases unmatched. The CDR3 sequence is CASTDRGDQYF. In DNA form, the CDR3 reads TGTGCCAGTACCGACAGGGGTGATCAGTACTTC.

In this sample, this clone turned up many times. Possible read error: a much larger clone is one base away. Other DNA sequences from this sample encode an identical CDR3 as well. CDR3 region: CATSDGQQHQPQHF. DNA of the CDR3: TGTGCTACCAGTGATGGACAGCAACATCAGCCCCAGCATTTT. J is TRBJ1-5 and V is TRBV24-1; tentatively, D is TRBD1 (6 bases). Looked up from germline, CDR1 is KGHDR and CDR2 is SFDVKD. The CDR3 has 14 amino acids.

On this clone itself: An end of the junction does not agree with germline; a read error may underlie this. This sequence joins TRBV6-1 and TRBJ1-5, with D maybe TRBD1 (5 bases). The CDR3 totals 13 residues. Germline V gene sequence: CDR1 MNHNS, CDR2 SASEGT. The chain's CDR3 is CASRVLGAQPQNF. The CDR3 DNA is TGTGCCAGCAGGGTCCTCGGGGCTCAGCCCCAGAATTTT.